This T cell receptor (beta chain) is drawn from a study of blood T cells in healthy people across ages. Study-level findings and limits: Unsorted PBMC input precluded a conclusive naive versus antigen-experienced comparison. CMV status of donors was not determined, possibly confounding expanded clonotype changes. While age rose, TCR beta diversity per million T cells dropped in a roughly linear way.

Germline values: CDR1 SGHTA, CDR2 FQGNSA. The V end was cut by 8 bases, the J end by 5 bases, with 12 bases between. The length of the CDR3 is 12 residues. PCR was performed a second time for roughly 7 to 11 cycles using a sample-barcoded 5' primer and a J-beta primer mix. Every individual sample yielded 3 million or more paired-end reads (each containing CDR3). TCRdb passed the 5' RACE reads through MiXCR, listing each CDR3 protein once. The table lists hundreds of thousands of distinct CDR3 sequences, approximately 52% of them singletons. This clonotype was detected ten times or more. Its antigen is still unknown.

The genes are TRBV7-2 and TRBJ2-5; no clear D gene. This TCR derives from a woman of 80 years or more in good health. Sequencing input: blood. The CDR3 bases are TGTGCCAGCGGCCCGGCGCGGGAGACCCAGTACTTC. Its protein is CASGPARETQYF.